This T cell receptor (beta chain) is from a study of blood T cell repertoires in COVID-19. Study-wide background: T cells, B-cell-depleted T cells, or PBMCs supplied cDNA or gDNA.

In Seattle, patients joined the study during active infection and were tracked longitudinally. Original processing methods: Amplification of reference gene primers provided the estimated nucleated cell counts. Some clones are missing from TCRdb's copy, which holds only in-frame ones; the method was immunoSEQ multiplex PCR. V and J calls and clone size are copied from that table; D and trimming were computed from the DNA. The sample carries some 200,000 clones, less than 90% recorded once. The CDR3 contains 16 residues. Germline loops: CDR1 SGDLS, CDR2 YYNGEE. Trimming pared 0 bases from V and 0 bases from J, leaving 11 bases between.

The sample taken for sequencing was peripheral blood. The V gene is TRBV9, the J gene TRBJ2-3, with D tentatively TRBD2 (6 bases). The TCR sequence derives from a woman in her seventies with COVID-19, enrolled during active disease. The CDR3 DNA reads TGTGCCAGCAGCGTAGTAGAGCGGGCTAGCACAGATACGCAGTATTTT. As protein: CASSVVERASTDTQYF.